A single sample is the source of the 20 T cell receptor beta chains below, sequenced in a study of T cell repertoires in cytomegalovirus infection (dated by TCRdb to about 2019). Sequenced using an Illumina HiSeq 1500. Clones were called with MiXCR by TCRdb after fastp trimmed the public reads at Q25, and only in-frame beta chains were retained. Identical CDR3 protein sequences are pooled into one entry, listed with their most common genes and DNA. This sample is represented by fewer than 700,000 distinct CDR3 sequences; 20% to 30% of them were singletons. The ten top clones hold roughly 8% of the sample. The sequencing sample was made of CD8+ T cells from PBMCs. The receptors shown here come from a human donor in good health (CMV status not recorded). Some clones in this sample may be carry-over from other donors' samples.

This clonotype was detected ten times or more. This sequence joins TRBV7-9 and TRBJ1-1; 9 bases fit TRBD1. Germline CDR1 is SEHNR and CDR2 is FQNEAQ (reference sequence). Losses at the gene ends were 2 bases for V and 12 bases for J; bases not matched to a gene: 7. The CDR3 runs 13 residues. CDR3 loop: CASSLILGQGTFF. CDR3 coding DNA: TGTGCCAGCAGCTTAATTCTGGGACAGGGAACTTTCTTT. Based on the CDR3 plus reference TRBV7-9 and TRBJ1-1, the full variable domain is DTGVSQNPRHKITKRGQNVTFRCDPISEHNRLYWYRQTLGQGPEFLTYFQNEAQLEKSRLLSDRFSAERPKGSFSTLEIQRTEQGDSAMYLCASSLILGQGTFFGQGTRLTVV.

This clonotype was detected a few times. This chain uses TRBV20-1 with TRBJ2-3; TRBD2 is a possible D gene (6 bases). V lost 0 bases, J lost 3 bases, and 25 bases lay in between. Looked up from germline, CDR1 is DFQATT and CDR2 is SNEGSKA (reference sequence). This CDR3 contains 19 residues. The DNA of the CDR3 is TGCAGTGCTAGAGACCTACAGGCACTAGCTACGGACCTGACAGATACGCAGTATTTT. Protein: CSARDLQALATDLTDTQYF.

This clonotype was picked up many times. The chain joins TRBV7-8 to TRBJ2-1; the D gene is possibly TRBD1 (5 bases). This CDR3 region has 11 residues. Germline V gene data show CDR1 as SGHVS and CDR2 as FQNEAQ. V lost 4 bases and J lost 9, with 7 bases in between. The CDR3 nucleotides read TGTGCCAGCAGCTCTAGGGGTGAGCAGTTCTTC. This translates into CASSSRGEQFF.

Ten or more counts support this clonotype. This rearrangement joins TRBV6-6 to TRBJ2-1, with TRBD1 identical over 7 bases. V shed 0 bases and J 5 bases; nucleotides not matched to a gene: 19. The germline CDR1 and CDR2 sequences are MNHNY and SVGAGI (reference sequence). This CDR3 is 20 amino acids long. The CDR3 is CASSYSDDRESYRDNNEQFF. Here the CDR3 DNA reads TGTGCCAGCAGTTACTCAGATGACAGGGAATCTTATAGGGATAACAATGAGCAGTTCTTC.

This clonotype has a count of ten or more. The V gene is TRBV7-2, the J gene TRBJ2-1, with TRBD2 as a possible D gene (5 bases). The CDR3 totals 12 residues. Germline V CDR1 and CDR2: SGHTA, FQGNSA. Trimming removed 6 bases from V and 8 bases from J, with 11 bases in between. The CDR3 DNA reads as TGTGCCAGCAGTCCCCGTAGCGATGAGCAGTTCTTC. The encoded protein is CASSPRSDEQFF.

This clonotype has only a few counts. The genes are TRBV29-1 and TRBJ2-3; 7 bases match TRBD1. Germline lookup yields CDR1 SQVTM and CDR2 ANQGSEA. The CDR3 totals 17 residues. The V segment lost 0 bases and the J segment 0 bases; nucleotides outside the gene matches: 9. The DNA of the CDR3 is TGCAGCGTTGAAGAGTGGGAAGGACAGGCCAGCACAGATACGCAGTATTTT. Its protein product is CSVEEWEGQASTDTQYF.

Comment on this clonotype: With a much larger clone just one base away, this may be a read error. The V and J genes are TRBV27 and TRBJ2-7; 8 positions agree with TRBD1. This CDR3 comprises 16 residues. Looked up from germline, CDR1 is MNHEY and CDR2 is SMNVEV (reference sequence). CDR3 loop: CASSTTGGRSSYKQYF. The CDR3, as DNA: TGTGCCAGCAGTACAACAGGGGGGAGAAGCTCCTACAAGCAGTACTTC.

The chain is built from TRBV29-1 and TRBJ1-2; D unresolved. Per the germline V gene, CDR1 is SQVTM and CDR2 is ANQGSEA. The CDR3 has 14 residues. Trimming took 2 bases from V and 3 from J, leaving 13 bases between them. CDR3 DNA: TGCAGCGTTGAACCGTCAGATAAGGACTATGGCTACACCTTC. Translated, it gives CSVEPSDKDYGYTF.

The V and J genes are TRBV20-1 and TRBJ1-4; tentative D call: TRBD1 (5 bases). Trimming took 6 bases from V and 0 from J, leaving 17 bases between them. Germline assignment: CDR1 DFQATT and CDR2 SNEGSKA (reference sequence). The CDR3 is made up of 16 amino acids. CDR3 sequence (DNA): TGCAGTGCCGAGCGGACATTTGTTGCAACTAATGAAAAACTGTTTTTT. Translated: CSAERTFVATNEKLFF.

This clonotype was seen a handful of times. The chain links TRBV29-1 to TRBJ1-1; D is uncertain. This CDR3 is built from 12 residues. Germline loops: CDR1 SQVTM, CDR2 ANQGSEA. V was trimmed by 2 bases and J by 3 bases, leaving 7 bases between them. The CDR3 nucleotides are TGCAGCGTTGAATTCGTGGACACTGAAGCTTTCTTT. Amino acids: CSVEFVDTEAFF. The variable domain in full, with the rest retrieved from reference TRBV29-1 and TRBJ1-1, is SAVISQKPSRDICQRGTSLTIQCQVDSQVTMMFWYRQQPGQSLTLIATANQGSEATYESGFVIDKFPISRPNLTFSTLTVSNMSPEDSSIYLCSVEFVDTEAFFGQGTRLTVV.

This clonotype was counted ten times or more. The rearrangement uses TRBV7-6 and TRBJ2-7; D could derive from TRBD1 or TRBD2 (5 bases each). The CDR3 has 13 amino acids. Deletions cut 5 bases from V and 3 bases from J, with 11 bases between. Germline assignment: CDR1 SGHVS and CDR2 FNYEAQ. The DNA for the CDR3 is TGTGCCAGCAGCCGGGACGGAGGCTACGAGCAGTACTTC. Protein sequence: CASSRDGGYEQYF.

This clonotype was seen repeatedly, ten times or more. DNA of the CDR3: TGTGCCAGCAGCTTTATTAAAGGACAGGGGAACACTGAAGCTTTCTTT. Translating it yields CASSFIKGQGNTEAFF. V is TRBV7-9 and J is TRBJ1-1, with 8 bases identical to TRBD1. The CDR3 spans 16 residues. Germline CDR1 reads SEHNR; CDR2 reads FQNEAQ (reference sequence). Trimming took 3 bases from V and 1 from J; bases not matched to a gene: 7.

The rearrangement joins TRBV13 to TRBJ1-1; 8 bases map to TRBD1. Germline V gene lookup returns CDR1 PRHDT and CDR2 FYEKMQ (reference sequence). The length of the CDR3 is 13 residues. Germline trimming cut 0 bases from V and 10 bases from J; bases unmatched to any gene: 4. The CDR3 sequence is CASSLGWTGRAFF. Written as DNA, the CDR3 is TGTGCCAGCAGCTTAGGCTGGACAGGGAGAGCTTTCTTT.

A few counts support this clonotype. The chain links TRBV19 to TRBJ2-1, with D perhaps assigned TRBD1 or TRBD2 (5 bases each). The ends were cut back, 6 bases at V and 0 bases at J, with 9 bases in the middle. CDR3 length equals 14 residues. CDR1 is LNHDA, CDR2 SQIVND, per germline (reference sequence). As DNA, the CDR3 is TGTGCCAGTAGAGGGGAGAGCTCCTACAATGAGCAGTTCTTC. Translated, it gives CASRGESSYNEQFF.

There are many counts of this clonotype. The CDR3 DNA reads TGTGCCAGCAGCTTGTCCCCCGAGCCTTATCAGCCCCAGCATTTT. It translates to CASSLSPEPYQPQHF. The rearrangement uses TRBV7-6 and TRBJ1-5; D is unclear. The germline V gene has CDR1 SGHVS and CDR2 FNYEAQ. This CDR3 is built from 15 residues. Deletions cut 3 bases from V and 5 bases from J, with 14 bases between.

This clonotype occurred a few times. The rearrangement links TRBV6-6 to TRBJ2-2, with a weak D call TRBD1 (7 bases). There are 21 residues in the CDR3. The V and J ends lost 6 bases and 7 bases respectively, with 36 bases between them. Germline assignment: CDR1 MNHNY and CDR2 SVGAGI (reference sequence). CDR3 amino acids: CASSHLPRLLARQGKSGELFF. CDR3 bases: TGTGCCAGCAGCCATCTACCCCGTTTACTAGCACGACAGGGTAAAAGCGGGGAGCTGTTTTTT.

This clonotype was detected only a few times. This chain connects TRBV9 to TRBJ2-1; D may be TRBD1 (8 bases). The CDR3 spans 22 residues. V shed 4 bases and J shed 3 bases, with 35 bases lying between them. The V gene's germline CDR1 is SGDLS and CDR2 YYNGEE. The CDR3 region is CASSLPQGGGQARVGNYNEQFF. In nucleotides, the CDR3 is TGTGCCAGCAGCCTCCCCCAGGGAGGGGGACAGGCAAGGGTGGGTAACTACAATGAGCAGTTCTTC.

The rearrangement uses TRBV5-6 and TRBJ1-2; D not resolved. The CDR3 covers 17 residues. Germline CDR1 is SGHDT and CDR2 is YYEEEE. V lost 4 bases and J lost 2, with 21 bases in between. CDR3 region: CASSDTGGSSTNYGYTF. CDR3 DNA sequence: TGTGCCAGCAGCGATACCGGTGGCAGTTCAACGAACTATGGCTACACCTTC.

Ten or more counts support this clonotype. This sequence joins TRBV7-9 and TRBJ2-2, with TRBD1 matching over 10 bases. V was pared by 8 bases and J by 6 bases, with 9 bases of the junction left unmatched. Germline V gene lookup returns CDR1 SEHNR and CDR2 FQNEAQ (reference sequence). The CDR3 has 15 amino acids. The CDR3 protein is CASESGTGDPGELFF. For the CDR3, the DNA is TGTGCCAGCGAATCCGGGACAGGGGATCCCGGGGAGCTGTTTTTT.

The V gene is TRBV29-1, the J gene TRBJ1-2; 7 bases line up with TRBD1. The V and J ends lost 4 bases and 8 bases, in that order; junction bases with no gene match: 10. The CDR3 is made up of 13 amino acids. The germline CDR1 and CDR2 sequences are SQVTM and ANQGSEA. This CDR3 is CSVGLTGARGYTF. CDR3 nucleotides: TGCAGCGTTGGTCTCACAGGGGCTCGCGGCTACACCTTC.